These T cell receptor beta chains were read from a single sample in a study of blood T cells in healthy people across ages. One entry per CDR3 protein results from TCRdb running MiXCR on the 5' RACE reads. The sample lists roughly 900,000 distinct CDR3 sequences, about 28% seen once, with 15% to 20% in the top ten. Sequenced material: blood. All receptors come from a woman of 80 years or more in good health. Both conserved end residues are part of each CDR3. A D gene is named only where the DNA matches it firmly. Size is omitted from some rows. Given values are once, few, many or a class for expanded clones.

d_call j_call clone_size v_call cdr3_aa cdr3_nt
TRBD1 TRBJ1-2 many TRBV29-1 CSVEDPGQGYGYTF TGCAGCGTTGAAGATCCCGGACAGGGTTATGGCTACACCTTC
TRBD2 TRBJ2-2 . TRBV4-1 CASSQELAANGELFF TGCGCCAGCAGCCAAGAACTAGCGGCCAACGGGGAGCTGTTTTTT
. TRBJ2-3 . TRBV5-1 CASSLVGGQTDTQYF TGCGCCAGCAGCTTGGTGGGGGGGCAGACAGATACGCAGTATTTT
TRBD1 TRBJ2-1 many TRBV5-1 CASSSTHPGQATTYNEQFF TGCGCCAGCAGCTCCACTCACCCCGGACAGGCGACAACCTACAATGAGCAGTTCTTC
. TRBJ1-2 many TRBV4-3 CASSQEAGAVYGYTF TGCGCCAGCAGCCAAGAGGCGGGGGCCGTCTATGGCTACACCTTC
. TRBJ2-7 . TRBV11-1 CASSWNRDYEQYF TGTGCCAGCAGCTGGAACAGGGACTACGAGCAGTACTTC
. TRBJ1-2 many TRBV7-9 CASSLLQANYGYTF TGTGCCAGCAGCTTACTACAGGCTAACTATGGCTACACCTTC
. TRBJ1-4 many TRBV9 CASSRAPTNEKLFF TGTGCCAGCAGCCGCGCTCCAACTAATGAAAAACTGTTTTTT
. TRBJ1-1 many TRBV20-1 CSARVGGSPEAFF TGCAGTGCTAGAGTCGGGGGGTCCCCTGAAGCTTTCTTT
TRBD1 TRBJ1-4 few TRBV6-6 CASSYGQGARGNEKLFF TGTGCCAGCAGTTACGGGCAGGGGGCGCGGGGAAATGAAAAACTGTTTTTT
. TRBJ1-2 . TRBV28 CASDVGRSRGYTF TGTGCCAGCGACGTGGGGCGTTCTCGTGGCTACACCTTC
. TRBJ2-1 many TRBV10-2 CASRGQSYNEQFF TGCGCCAGCAGAGGTCAGTCCTACAATGAGCAGTTCTTC
TRBD2 TRBJ2-1 many TRBV20-1 CSAPGASGEAYNEQFF TGCAGTGCCCCGGGGGCTAGCGGGGAGGCCTACAATGAGCAGTTCTTC
. TRBJ2-3 . TRBV20-1 CSASTLRGADTQYF TGCAGTGCTAGCACCTTGAGGGGTGCAGATACGCAGTATTTT
. TRBJ2-5 few TRBV12-3/TRBV12-4 CASSWVLRETQYF TGTGCCAGCAGCTGGGTGTTGCGGGAGACCCAGTACTTC
. TRBJ1-1 few TRBV7-2 CASSLGQGFTFF TGTGCCAGCAGCTTAGGGCAGGGGTTCACTTTCTTT
. TRBJ2-7 many TRBV12-3/TRBV12-4 CASSRARVSYEQYF TGTGCCAGCAGTCGCGCCAGGGTCTCCTACGAGCAGTACTTC
TRBD1 TRBJ2-7 once TRBV4-1 CASSQEPGQPTYEQYF TGCGCCAGCAGCCAAGAACCGGGACAGCCAACTTACGAGCAGTACTTC
. TRBJ1-6 few TRBV6-2/TRBV6-3 CASSTSGPNSPLHF TGTGCCAGCAGTACATCCGGGCCAAATTCACCCCTCCACTTT
TRBD2 TRBJ2-1 many TRBV7-2 CASSPPGLAGKFF TGTGCCAGCAGCCCACCGGGACTAGCGGGGAAGTTCTTC
TRBD2 TRBJ2-3 few TRBV13 CASSRPGTSGGYTDTQYF TGTGCCAGCAGTCGACCCGGGACTAGCGGGGGATACACAGATACGCAGTATTTT
TRBD1 TRBJ2-1 . TRBV5-1 CASSLVSFGQGWNEQFF TGCGCCAGCAGCTTGGTGTCTTTCGGACAGGGGTGGAATGAGCAGTTCTTC
. TRBJ1-5 . TRBV25-1 CASSEFGEEGFGAQHF TGTGCCAGCAGTGAATTCGGTGAGGAAGGCTTTGGGGCCCAGCATTTT
TRBD2 TRBJ2-1 many TRBV20-1 CSATRLSGGVQFF TGCAGTGCTACCAGACTAAGCGGGGGGGTGCAGTTCTTC
TRBD2 TRBJ2-1 . TRBV12-3/TRBV12-4 CASSRSGIAYNEQFF TGTGCCAGCAGCCGTAGCGGGATCGCCTACAATGAGCAGTTCTTC